This TCR beta chain is drawn from a study of T-cell reconstitution after alpha-beta-depleted transplantation in children. Preparation of the TCRbeta library involved a method that used unique molecular identifiers. MiXCR, run by TCRdb on the PCR reads, gives a single entry per CDR3 protein. Of over 45,000 distinct CDR3 sequences detected, over 4.5% appear once; the ten largest clones hold 30%. This clonotype was detected ten times or more. V shed 3 bases, J shed 3 bases, and the junction held 2 bases outside the gene matches. The V gene's germline CDR1 is KGHDR and CDR2 SFDVKD. The CDR3 runs to 14 residues.

This receptor was obtained from a female patient between 2 and 15 years old who had a stem cell transplant for aplastic anemia, so the T cells may come from the graft donor. Sample: PBMCs, mostly from graft donor cells, taken 60 days after TCRalphabeta/CD19-depleted stem cell transplant. The V gene is TRBV24-1, the J gene TRBJ1-2; 8 bases align to TRBD1. This CDR3 is CATSDTGGDYGYTF. CDR3 coding DNA: TGTGCCACCAGTGATACAGGGGGAGACTATGGCTACACCTTC.